Detailed here is one T cell receptor (beta chain). Its matching antigen is unknown. The sample is drawn from a study of T cells in Graves' hyperthyroidism and ophthalmopathy. RNA transcripts were the template for amplifying TCR beta CDR3 regions. The TCR CDR3 first-round RT-PCR relied on the HTBI primer set. In TCRdb, the multiplex PCR reads were re-called with MiXCR into one record per CDR3 protein. The sample lists about 350,000 distinct CDR3 sequences, under 20% occurring once. Regarding the study as a whole: Ophthalmopathy onset followed model prediction by a median approximately six months.

Germline CDR1 is MGHRA and CDR2 is YSYEKL. V was pared by 8 bases and J by 5 bases, with 15 bases between. The CDR3 sequence is 13 residues long. The clonotype comes from a woman under 30 with Graves' hyperthyroidism. Material for sequencing was blood. V and J are TRBV4-1 and TRBJ2-5; D gene ambiguous. This CDR3 reads CASAIGRLETQYF. The CDR3 DNA follows: TGCGCCAGCGCCATCGGGCGACTGGAGACCCAGTACTTC.